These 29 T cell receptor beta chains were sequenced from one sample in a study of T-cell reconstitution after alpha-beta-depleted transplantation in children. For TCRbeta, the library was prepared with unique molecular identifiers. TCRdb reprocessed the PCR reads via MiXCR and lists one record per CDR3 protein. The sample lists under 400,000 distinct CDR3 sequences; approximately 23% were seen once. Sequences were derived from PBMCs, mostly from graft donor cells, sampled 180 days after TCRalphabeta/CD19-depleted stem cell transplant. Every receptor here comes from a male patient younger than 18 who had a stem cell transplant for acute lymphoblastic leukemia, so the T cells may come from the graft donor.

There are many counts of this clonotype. The CDR3 DNA reads TGCGCCAGCAGCTTGGGGGGCGGTCAGCCCCAGCATTTT. Encoded protein: CASSLGGGQPQHF. This sequence joins TRBV5-1 and TRBJ1-5, with TRBD1 as a possible D gene (5 bases). In germline, CDR1 is SGHRS, CDR2 YFSETQ. The V gene lost 0 bases and the J gene lost 6 bases, with 7 bases spanning the gap. The CDR3 sequence is 13 residues long.

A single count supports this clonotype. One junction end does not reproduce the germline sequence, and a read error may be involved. CDR3 residues: CASGTSGRIMEF. The CDR3, as DNA: TGTGCCAGCGGCACTAGCGGGAGGATTATGGAGTTC. V usage is TRBV27 and J usage is TRBJ2-5; 12 nucleotides match TRBD2. The germline V gene has CDR1 MNHEY and CDR2 SMNVEV (reference sequence). The CDR3 has 12 amino acids.

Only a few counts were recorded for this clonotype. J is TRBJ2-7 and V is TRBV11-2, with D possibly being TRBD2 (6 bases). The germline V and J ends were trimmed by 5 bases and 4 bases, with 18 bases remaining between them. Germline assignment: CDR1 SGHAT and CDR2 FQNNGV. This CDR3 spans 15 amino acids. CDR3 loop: CASSHYGDLLYEQYF. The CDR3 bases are TGTGCCAGCAGCCATTACGGGGACTTACTATACGAGCAGTACTTC.

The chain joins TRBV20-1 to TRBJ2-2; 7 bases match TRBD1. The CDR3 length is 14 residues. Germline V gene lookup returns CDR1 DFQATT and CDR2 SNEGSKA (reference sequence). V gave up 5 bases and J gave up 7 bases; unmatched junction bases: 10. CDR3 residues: CSAQWDSLNGELFF. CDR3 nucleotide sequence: TGCAGTGCTCAGTGGGACAGCTTGAACGGGGAGCTGTTTTTT.

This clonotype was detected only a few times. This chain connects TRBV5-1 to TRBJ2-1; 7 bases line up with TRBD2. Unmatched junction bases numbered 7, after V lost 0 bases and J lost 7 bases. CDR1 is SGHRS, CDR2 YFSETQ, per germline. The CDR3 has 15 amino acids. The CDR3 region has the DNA TGCGCCAGCAGCTTGGCGGTAGCGGGTCTGAATGAGCAGTTCTTC. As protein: CASSLAVAGLNEQFF. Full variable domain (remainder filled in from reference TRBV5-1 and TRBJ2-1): KAGVTQTPRYLIKTRGQQVTLSCSPISGHRSVSWYQQTPGQGLQFLFEYFSETQRNKGNFPGRFSGRQFSNSRSEMNVSTLELGDSALYLCASSLAVAGLNEQFFGPGTRLTVL.

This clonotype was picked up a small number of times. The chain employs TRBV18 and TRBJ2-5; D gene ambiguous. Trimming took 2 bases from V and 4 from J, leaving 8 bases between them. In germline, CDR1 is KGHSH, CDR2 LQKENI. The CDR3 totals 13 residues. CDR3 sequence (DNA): TGTGCCAGCTCACCAAGTAGATCAGAGACCCAGTACTTC. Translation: CASSPSRSETQYF.

CDR3 nucleotides: TGTGCCAGCAGCTTAGGCCGTGGGCGGGGGGCCCAAGAGACCCAGTACTTC. Translating it yields CASSLGRGRGAQETQYF. The chain couples TRBV11-3 to TRBJ2-5; 8 nucleotides match TRBD2. This CDR3 spans 17 amino acids. The germline CDR1 and CDR2 sequences are SGHNT and YENEEA. Losses at the gene ends were 1 base for V and 1 base for J; bases not matched to a gene: 8.

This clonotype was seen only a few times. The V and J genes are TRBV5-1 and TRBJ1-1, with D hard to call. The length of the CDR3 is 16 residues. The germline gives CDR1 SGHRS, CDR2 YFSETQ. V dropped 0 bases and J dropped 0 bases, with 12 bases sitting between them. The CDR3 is CASSLAQRGLNTEAFF. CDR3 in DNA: TGCGCCAGCAGCTTGGCCCAGAGAGGTTTGAACACTGAAGCTTTCTTT.

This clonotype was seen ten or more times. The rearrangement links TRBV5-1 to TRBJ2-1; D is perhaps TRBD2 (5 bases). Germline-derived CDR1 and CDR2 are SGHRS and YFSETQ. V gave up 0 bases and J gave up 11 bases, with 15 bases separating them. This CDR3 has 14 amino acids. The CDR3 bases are TGCGCCAGCAGCTTGGAGAGGACTCTCCGTCAGCAGTTCTTC. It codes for CASSLERTLRQQFF.

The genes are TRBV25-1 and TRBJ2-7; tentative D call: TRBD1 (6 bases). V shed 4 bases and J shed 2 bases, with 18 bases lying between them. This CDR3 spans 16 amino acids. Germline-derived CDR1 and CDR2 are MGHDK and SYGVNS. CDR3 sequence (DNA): TGTGCCAGCAGTGCCGAGGACAGTCTAAGGACCTACGAGCAGTACTTC. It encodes CASSAEDSLRTYEQYF.

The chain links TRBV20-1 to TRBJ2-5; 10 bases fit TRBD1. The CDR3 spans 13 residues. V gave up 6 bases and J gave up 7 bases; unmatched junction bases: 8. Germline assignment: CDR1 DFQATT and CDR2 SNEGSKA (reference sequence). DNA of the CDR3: TGCAGTGCATTTTCCGGGACAGGGGTGACCCAGTACTTC. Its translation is CSAFSGTGVTQYF.

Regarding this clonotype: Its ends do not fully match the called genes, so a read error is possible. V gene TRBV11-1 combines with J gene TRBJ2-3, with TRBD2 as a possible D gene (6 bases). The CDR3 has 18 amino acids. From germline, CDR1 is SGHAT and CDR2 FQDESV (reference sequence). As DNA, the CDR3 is TGTGCCAGCAGCTTAGCCATACTAGGAGGGCCCCGCACAGATACGAAGTATTTT. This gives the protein CASSLAILGGPRTDTKYF. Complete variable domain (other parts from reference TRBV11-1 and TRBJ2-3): EAEVAQSPRYKITEKSQAVAFWCDPISGHATLYWYRQILGQGPELLVQFQDESVVDDSQLPKDRFSAERLKGVDSTLKIQPAELGDSAMYLCASSLAILGGPRTDTKYFGPGTRLTVL.

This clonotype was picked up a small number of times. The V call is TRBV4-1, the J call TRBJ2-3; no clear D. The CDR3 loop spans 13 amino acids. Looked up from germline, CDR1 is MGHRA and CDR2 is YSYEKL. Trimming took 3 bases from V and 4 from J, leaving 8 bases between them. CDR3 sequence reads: CASSHWGADTQYF. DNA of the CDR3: TGCGCCAGCAGCCATTGGGGTGCAGATACGCAGTATTTT.

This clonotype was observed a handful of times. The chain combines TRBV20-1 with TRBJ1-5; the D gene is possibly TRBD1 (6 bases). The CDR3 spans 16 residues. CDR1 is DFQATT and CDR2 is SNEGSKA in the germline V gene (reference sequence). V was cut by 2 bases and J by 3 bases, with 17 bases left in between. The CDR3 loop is CSARKGGGQINQPQHF. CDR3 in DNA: TGCAGTGCTAGAAAGGGGGGCGGGCAGATCAATCAGCCCCAGCATTTT.

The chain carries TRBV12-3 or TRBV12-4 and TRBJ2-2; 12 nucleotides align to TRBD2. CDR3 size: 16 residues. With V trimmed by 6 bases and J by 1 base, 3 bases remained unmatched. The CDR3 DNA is TGTGCCAGCAGCACTAGCGGGAGGTTGAACACCGGGGAGCTGTTTTTT. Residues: CASSTSGRLNTGELFF.

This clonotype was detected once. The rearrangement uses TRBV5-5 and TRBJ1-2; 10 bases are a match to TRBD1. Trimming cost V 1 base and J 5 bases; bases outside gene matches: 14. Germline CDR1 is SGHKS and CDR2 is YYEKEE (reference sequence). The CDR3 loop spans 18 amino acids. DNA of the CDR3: TGTGCCAGCAGCTTGCCCCCGGGACAGGGGAACGTTTTATATGGCTACACCTTC. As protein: CASSLPPGQGNVLYGYTF.

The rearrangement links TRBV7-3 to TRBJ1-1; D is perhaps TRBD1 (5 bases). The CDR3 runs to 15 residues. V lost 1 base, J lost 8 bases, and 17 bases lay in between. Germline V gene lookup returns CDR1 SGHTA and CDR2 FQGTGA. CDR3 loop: CASSLRGPGGTEAFF. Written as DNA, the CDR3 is TGTGCCAGCAGCTTAAGAGGTCCGGGCGGGACGGAAGCTTTCTTT.

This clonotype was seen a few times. CDR3 in amino acids: CASSPPSSSYEQYF. The CDR3 DNA reads as TGCGCCAGCAGCCCCCCTTCTAGCTCCTACGAGCAGTACTTC. The chain uses TRBV4-1 and TRBJ2-7; D unclear. The V gene's germline CDR1 is MGHRA and CDR2 YSYEKL. This CDR3 is 14 amino acids long. Trimming removed 4 bases from V and 0 bases from J, with 10 bases in between.

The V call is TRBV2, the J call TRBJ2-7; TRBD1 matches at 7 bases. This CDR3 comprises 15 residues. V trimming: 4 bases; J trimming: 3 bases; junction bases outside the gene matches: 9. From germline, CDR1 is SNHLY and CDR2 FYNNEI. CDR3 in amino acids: CASSGRTGWDYEQYF. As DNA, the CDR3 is TGTGCCAGCAGTGGCCGGACAGGATGGGACTACGAGCAGTACTTC.

The CDR3 loop is CASSYGTQAGVWNEQFF. The CDR3, as DNA: TGTGCCAGCAGCTACGGGACACAGGCCGGTGTGTGGAATGAGCAGTTCTTC. The chain combines TRBV5-8 with TRBJ2-1, with D possibly being TRBD1 (6 bases). The germline gives CDR1 SGHTS, CDR2 YDEGEE. The CDR3 runs to 17 residues. Trimming stripped 3 bases from V and 7 bases from J, with 23 bases between.

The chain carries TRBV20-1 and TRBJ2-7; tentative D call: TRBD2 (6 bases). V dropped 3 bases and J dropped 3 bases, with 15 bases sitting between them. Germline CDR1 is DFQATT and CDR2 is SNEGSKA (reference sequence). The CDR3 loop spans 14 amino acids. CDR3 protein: CSASSGEPLYEQYF. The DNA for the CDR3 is TGCAGTGCTAGTTCGGGGGAGCCTCTCTACGAGCAGTACTTC.

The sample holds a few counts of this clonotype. The CDR3 reads CASSQGRGNGNTIYF. The CDR3 bases are TGTGCCAGCAGCCAGGGCAGGGGAAATGGAAACACCATATATTTT. J is TRBJ1-3 and V is TRBV3-1, with D possibly being TRBD1 (6 bases). Trimming took 3 bases from V and 3 from J, leaving 12 bases between them. Germline V gene data show CDR1 as LGHDT and CDR2 as YNNKEL (reference sequence). This CDR3 has 15 amino acids.

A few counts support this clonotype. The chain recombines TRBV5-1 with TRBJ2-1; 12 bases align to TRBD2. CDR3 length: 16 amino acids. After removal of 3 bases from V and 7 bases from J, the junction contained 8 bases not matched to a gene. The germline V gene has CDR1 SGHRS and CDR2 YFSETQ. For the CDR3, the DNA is TGCGCCAGCAGCTCCCCGACTAGCGGGAGCAAAAATGAGCAGTTCTTC. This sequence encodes CASSSPTSGSKNEQFF. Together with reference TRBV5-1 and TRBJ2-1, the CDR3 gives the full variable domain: KAGVTQTPRYLIKTRGQQVTLSCSPISGHRSVSWYQQTPGQGLQFLFEYFSETQRNKGNFPGRFSGRQFSNSRSEMNVSTLELGDSALYLCASSSPTSGSKNEQFFGPGTRLTVL.

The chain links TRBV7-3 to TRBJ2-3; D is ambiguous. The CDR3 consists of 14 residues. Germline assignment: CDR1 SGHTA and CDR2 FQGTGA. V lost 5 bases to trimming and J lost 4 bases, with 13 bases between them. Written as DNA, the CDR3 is TGTGCCAGCAGCCCCAGTACTAACCCAGATACGCAGTATTTT. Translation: CASSPSTNPDTQYF. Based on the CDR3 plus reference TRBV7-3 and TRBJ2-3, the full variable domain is GAGVSQTPSNKVTEKGKYVELRCDPISGHTALYWYRQSLGQGPEFLIYFQGTGAADDSGLPNDRFFAVRPEGSVSTLKIQRTERGDSAVYLCASSPSTNPDTQYFGPGTRLTVL.

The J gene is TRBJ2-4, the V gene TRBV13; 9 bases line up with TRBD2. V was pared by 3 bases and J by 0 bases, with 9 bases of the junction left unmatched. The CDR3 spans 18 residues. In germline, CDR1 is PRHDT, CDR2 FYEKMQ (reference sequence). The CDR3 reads CASSLINSGRGAKNIQYF. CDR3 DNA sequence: TGTGCCAGCAGCTTGATAAATAGCGGGAGAGGAGCCAAAAACATTCAGTACTTC.

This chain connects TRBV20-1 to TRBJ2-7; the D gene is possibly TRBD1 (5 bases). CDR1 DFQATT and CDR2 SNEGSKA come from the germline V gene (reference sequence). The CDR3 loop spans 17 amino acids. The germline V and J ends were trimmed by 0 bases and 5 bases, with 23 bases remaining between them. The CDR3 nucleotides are TGCAGTGCTAGAGATAGGGTCGACAGAATATCGTTTGACGAGCAGTACTTC. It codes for CSARDRVDRISFDEQYF.

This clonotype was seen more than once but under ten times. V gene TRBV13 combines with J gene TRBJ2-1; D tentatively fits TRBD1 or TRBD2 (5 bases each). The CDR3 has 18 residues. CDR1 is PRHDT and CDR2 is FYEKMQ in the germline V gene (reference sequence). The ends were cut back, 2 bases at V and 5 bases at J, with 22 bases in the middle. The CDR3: CASSLPHIRGGVHNEQFF. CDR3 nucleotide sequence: TGTGCCAGCAGCTTACCCCATATTCGGGGCGGCGTGCACAATGAGCAGTTCTTC.

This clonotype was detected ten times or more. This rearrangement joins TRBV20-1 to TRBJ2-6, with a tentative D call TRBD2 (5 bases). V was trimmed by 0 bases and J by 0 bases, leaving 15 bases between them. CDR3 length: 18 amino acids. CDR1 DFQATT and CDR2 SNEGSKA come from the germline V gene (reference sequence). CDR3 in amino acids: CSARDRVRGYSGANVLTF. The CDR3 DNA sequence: TGCAGTGCTAGAGATCGGGTCAGAGGGTACTCTGGGGCCAACGTCCTGACTTTC.

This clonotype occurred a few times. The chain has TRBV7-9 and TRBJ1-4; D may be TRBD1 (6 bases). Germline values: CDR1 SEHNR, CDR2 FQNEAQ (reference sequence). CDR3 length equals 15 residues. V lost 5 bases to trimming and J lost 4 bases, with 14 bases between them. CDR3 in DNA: TGTGCCAGCAGCCCATGGGGGCTGGATAATGAAAAACTGTTTTTT. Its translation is CASSPWGLDNEKLFF.